This record covers a single TCR beta chain. As yet, its antigen is unknown. The junction shows a germline mismatch at one end, possibly a read error. The template was RNA from unsorted bulk tissue. Between August and November 2014, newly diagnosed, chemotherapy-naive lung cancer patients underwent thoracic surgery in China. The data were taken from a study of tumor and adjacent non-tumor tissue in lung cancer. At the level of the study: The cohort had roughly 12 adenocarcinoma, a couple of squamous cell and 1 small cell patients. Study-level findings and limits: Patients with more diverse tumor TCRs had worse survival.

A modified ARM-PCR protocol with three rounds of nested PCR amplified TCRbeta. Each CDR3 protein is one row after TCRdb ran MiXCR on the multiplex PCR reads. The sample holds 120,000 to 150,000 distinct CDR3 sequences, approximately 66% seen once. Germline lookup yields CDR1 SGHAT and CDR2 FQNNGV. The CDR3 contains 14 residues. Sequenced material: lung tumor tissue. This receptor was taken from a man aged 55-75 years with small cell lung cancer. This chain uses TRBV11-2 with TRBJ2-3, with a possible D match to TRBD1 (5 bases). As DNA, the CDR3 is TGTGCCAGTAGCTCTTACCGGACAACCAATACGCAGTATTTT. Protein product: CASSSYRTTNTQYF. Filled out from reference TRBV11-2 and TRBJ2-3, the complete variable domain reads EAGVAQSPRYKIIEKRQSVAFWCNPISGHATLYWYQQILGQGPKLLIQFQNNGVVDDSQLPKDRFSAERLKGVDSTLKIQPAKLEDSAVYLCASSSYRTTNTQYFGPGTRLTVL.